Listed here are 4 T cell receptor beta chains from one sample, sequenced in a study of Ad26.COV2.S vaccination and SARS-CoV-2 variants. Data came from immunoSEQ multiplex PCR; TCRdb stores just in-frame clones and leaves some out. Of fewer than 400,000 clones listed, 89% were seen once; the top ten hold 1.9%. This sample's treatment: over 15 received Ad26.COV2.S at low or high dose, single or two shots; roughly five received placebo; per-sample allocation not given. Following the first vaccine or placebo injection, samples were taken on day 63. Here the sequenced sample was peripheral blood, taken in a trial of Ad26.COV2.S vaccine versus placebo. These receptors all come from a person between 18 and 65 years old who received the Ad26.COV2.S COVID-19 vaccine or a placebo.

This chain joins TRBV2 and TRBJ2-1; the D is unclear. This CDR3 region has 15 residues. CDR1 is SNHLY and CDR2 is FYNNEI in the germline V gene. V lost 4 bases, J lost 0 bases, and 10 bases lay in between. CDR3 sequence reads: CASSGRISSYNEQFF. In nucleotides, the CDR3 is TGTGCCAGCAGTGGACGAATCAGCTCCTACAATGAGCAGTTCTTC.

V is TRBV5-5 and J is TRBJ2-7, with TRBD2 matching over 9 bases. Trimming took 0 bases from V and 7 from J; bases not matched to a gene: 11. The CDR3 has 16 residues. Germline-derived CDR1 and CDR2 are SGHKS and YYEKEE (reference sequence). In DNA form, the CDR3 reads TGTGCCAGCAGCTTGGAGTTTCCAGCGGGAGGCCGGGAGCAGTACTTC. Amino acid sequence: CASSLEFPAGGREQYF. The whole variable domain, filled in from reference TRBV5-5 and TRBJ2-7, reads DAGVTQSPTHLIKTRGQQVTLRCSPISGHKSVSWYQQVLGQGPQFIFQYYEKEERGRGNFPDRFSARQFPNYSSELNVNALLLGDSALYLCASSLEFPAGGREQYFGPGTRLTVT.

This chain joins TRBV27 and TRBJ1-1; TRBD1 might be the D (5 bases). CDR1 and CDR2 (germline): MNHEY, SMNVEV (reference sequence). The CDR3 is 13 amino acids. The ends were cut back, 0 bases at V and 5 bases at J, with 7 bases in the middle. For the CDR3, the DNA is TGTGCCAGCAGTTTATCTTGGGGGACTGAAGCTTTCTTT. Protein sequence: CASSLSWGTEAFF.

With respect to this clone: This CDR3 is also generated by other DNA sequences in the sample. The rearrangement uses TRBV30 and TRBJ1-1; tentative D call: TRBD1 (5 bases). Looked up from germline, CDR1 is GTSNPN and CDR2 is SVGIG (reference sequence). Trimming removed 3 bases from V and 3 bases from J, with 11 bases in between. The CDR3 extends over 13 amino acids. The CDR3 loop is CAWSRGGDTEAFF. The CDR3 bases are TGTGCCTGGAGCCGGGGCGGCGACACTGAAGCTTTCTTT.